One and the same sample provided the 21 T cell receptor beta chains below, sequenced in a study of T cell responses to AZD1222 COVID-19 vaccine. Measured with immunoSEQ multiplex PCR; TCRdb has only the in-frame clones, and not every one. Of 100,000 to 150,000 clones listed, 88% are singletons. The specimen comprised peripheral blood, sampled on day 0 of MenACWY control vaccination. These receptors originate from an adult in good health.

The chain joins TRBV5-4 to TRBJ2-3, with D perhaps assigned TRBD1 or TRBD2 (6 bases each). This CDR3 is 17 amino acids long. V lost 5 bases to trimming and J lost 11 bases, with 30 bases between them. From germline, CDR1 is SGHNT and CDR2 YYREEE (reference sequence). The CDR3 sequence: CASRTTADFSQKGGQYF. CDR3 bases: TGTGCCAGCAGGACCACTGCGGACTTCTCACAAAAGGGGGGGCAGTATTTT.

This clone was picked up one time. The J gene is TRBJ2-5, the V gene TRBV7-2; D gene ambiguous. CDR3 length equals 14 residues. Germline-derived CDR1 and CDR2 are SGHTA and FQGNSA. The germline V and J ends were trimmed by 5 bases and 5 bases, with 15 bases remaining between them. CDR3 in DNA: TGTGCCAGCAGCCCGCAGGTAATGGTGGAGACCCAGTACTTC. Translated, it gives CASSPQVMVETQYF.

This rearrangement joins TRBV29-1 to TRBJ1-6; D is perhaps TRBD1 (5 bases). Germline-derived CDR1 and CDR2 are SQVTM and ANQGSEA. The V and J ends lost 0 bases and 7 bases respectively, with 16 bases between them. The CDR3 has 16 amino acids. The CDR3 region is CSVEDRSYRPNSPLHF. CDR3 bases: TGCAGCGTTGAAGATCGGTCTTACAGGCCGAATTCACCCCTCCACTTT.

The chain has TRBV30 and TRBJ2-7; 7 positions agree with TRBD2. V lost 2 bases and J lost 0; bases outside the gene matches: 10. The CDR3 runs to 16 residues. The germline V gene has CDR1 GTSNPN and CDR2 SVGIG (reference sequence). The CDR3 sequence: CAWSRGIGGSSYEQYF. The DNA for the CDR3 is TGTGCCTGGAGTCGGGGGATCGGCGGGAGCTCCTACGAGCAGTACTTC.

As concerns this clone: At the DNA level, this CDR3 is encoded by other sequences in the same sample as well. The J gene is TRBJ2-7, the V gene TRBV6-5; D is uncertain. The CDR3 sequence is 13 residues long. Deletions cut 2 bases from V and 1 base from J, with 6 bases between. Germline assignment: CDR1 MNHEY and CDR2 SVGAGI. The DNA of the CDR3 is TGTGCCAGCAGTTACAGGGCATCCTACGAGCAGTACTTC. It is translated as CASSYRASYEQYF.

This chain connects TRBV5-4 to TRBJ2-7; unclear D gene. This CDR3 region has 11 residues. V was trimmed by 0 bases and J by 3 bases, leaving 1 base between them. Germline CDR1 and CDR2: SGHNT and YYREEE (reference sequence). CDR3 in DNA: TGTGCCAGCAGCTTGGGCTACGAGCAGTACTTC. This gives the protein CASSLGYEQYF.

V usage is TRBV12-3 or TRBV12-4 and J usage is TRBJ2-5, with TRBD2 identical over 7 bases. The J segment lost 1 base and the V segment lost 7 bases, leaving 3 bases of the junction unmatched. The length of the CDR3 is 13 residues. The DNA of the CDR3 is TGTGCCAGCAAGCGGGGCCTCCAAGAGACCCAGTACTTC. Translating gives CASKRGLQETQYF.

This clone was detected a few times. The chain has TRBV2 and TRBJ2-7, with TRBD2 matching 8 bases. The junction had 3 bases not matched to a gene; V was cut back by 5 bases and J by 3 bases. The CDR3 has 13 residues. CDR1 SNHLY and CDR2 FYNNEI come from the germline V gene. CDR3 sequence: CASSSLAGYEQYF. The CDR3 nucleotides are TGTGCCAGCAGTAGTCTAGCGGGCTACGAGCAGTACTTC. Complete variable domain (other parts from reference TRBV2 and TRBJ2-7): EPEVTQTPSHQVTQMGQEVILRCVPISNHLYFYWYRQILGQKVEFLVSFYNNEISEKSEIFDDQFSVERPDGSNFTLKIRSTKLEDSAMYFCASSSLAGYEQYFGPGTRLTVT.

The chain carries TRBV15 and TRBJ1-1; TRBD1 aligns across 12 bases. The CDR3 spans 16 residues. With V trimmed by 0 bases and J by 4 bases, 3 bases remained unmatched. In germline, CDR1 is LNHNV, CDR2 YYDKDF (reference sequence). DNA of the CDR3: TGTGCCACCAGCAGAGATCCGGGACAGGGGGCCACTGAAGCTTTCTTT. Encoded protein: CATSRDPGQGATEAFF. Full variable domain (outside the CDR3, taken from reference TRBV15 and TRBJ1-1): DAMVIQNPRYQVTQFGKPVTLSCSQTLNHNVMYWYQQKSSQAPKLLFHYYDKDFNNEADTPDNFQSRRPNTSFCFLDIRSPGLGDTAMYLCATSRDPGQGATEAFFGQGTRLTVV.

The gene calls are TRBV6-2 or TRBV6-3 and TRBJ2-7; D not certain. CDR3 length: 11 amino acids. Germline V gives CDR1 MNHEY, CDR2 SVGEGT. The V end lost 2 bases, the J end lost 6 bases, and 5 bases lay between the germline ends. The CDR3 DNA sequence: TGTGCCAGCAGTTACGGGTTCGAGCAGTACTTC. Amino acids: CASSYGFEQYF.

The gene calls are TRBV18 and TRBJ2-3; maybe TRBD1 (6 bases). This CDR3 has 16 residues. From germline, CDR1 is KGHSH and CDR2 LQKENI. The V gene lost 1 base and the J gene lost 2 bases, with 13 bases spanning the gap. This CDR3 reads CASSPLPRGSTDTQYF. The CDR3 DNA follows: TGTGCCAGCTCACCACTTCCCAGGGGATCCACAGATACGCAGTATTTT.

The chain joins TRBV28 to TRBJ2-7; 8 bases are shared with TRBD2. CDR3 length: 14 amino acids. Germline trimming cut 7 bases from V and 3 bases from J; bases unmatched to any gene: 8. CDR1 MDHEN and CDR2 SYDVKM come from the germline V gene. CDR3 bases: TGTGCCAGCAAACTTTCGGGAGGGAACTACGAGCAGTACTTC. Translating it yields CASKLSGGNYEQYF.

The gene calls are TRBV5-1 and TRBJ2-7; 7 bases agree with TRBD1. CDR1 SGHRS and CDR2 YFSETQ come from the germline V gene. CDR3 length: 14 residues. V shed 0 bases, J shed 2 bases, and the junction held 2 bases outside the gene matches. The CDR3 spells CASSLVQGPYEQYF. The CDR3 coding sequence is TGCGCCAGCAGCTTGGTACAGGGGCCCTACGAGCAGTACTTC.

The chain combines TRBV7-3 with TRBJ1-6; TRBD1 agrees at 7 bases. The V gene end was trimmed by 4 bases and the J gene end by 13 bases; junction bases not matched to a gene: 7. The germline V gene has CDR1 SGHTA and CDR2 FQGTGA. CDR3 length: 13 residues. CDR3 bases: TGTGCCAGCAGCTCGACGGACAGGTCGCCCCTCCACTTT. Protein product: CASSSTDRSPLHF.

The rearrangement joins TRBV5-1 to TRBJ2-3; D possibly corresponds to TRBD1 (6 bases). V was cut by 4 bases and J by 6 bases, with 15 bases left in between. Germline V CDR1 and CDR2: SGHRS, YFSETQ. This CDR3 has 14 residues. CDR3 nucleotides: TGCGCCAGCAGCGCGACACTAACAGGGGATACGCAGTATTTT. As protein: CASSATLTGDTQYF. Complete variable domain (other parts from reference TRBV5-1 and TRBJ2-3): KAGVTQTPRYLIKTRGQQVTLSCSPISGHRSVSWYQQTPGQGLQFLFEYFSETQRNKGNFPGRFSGRQFSNSRSEMNVSTLELGDSALYLCASSATLTGDTQYFGPGTRLTVL.

This chain connects TRBV5-4 to TRBJ2-7; D ambiguous. Germline CDR1 reads SGHNT; CDR2 reads YYREEE (reference sequence). Trimming took off 4 bases at V and 2 bases at J, with 10 bases between the two ends. This CDR3 has 13 residues. CDR3 DNA sequence: TGTGCCAGCAGCCCCGGAGAGCCCTACGAGCAGTACTTC. Residues: CASSPGEPYEQYF.

J is TRBJ2-2 and V is TRBV5-1, with 9 bases fitting TRBD2. Germline V gene data show CDR1 as SGHRS and CDR2 as YFSETQ. There are 16 residues in the CDR3. The V segment lost 2 bases and the J segment 3 bases; nucleotides outside the gene matches: 5. The chain's CDR3 is CASSLMLAGYTGELFF. The CDR3 nucleotides are TGCGCCAGCAGCTTAATGCTAGCGGGGTACACCGGGGAGCTGTTTTTT.

This clone was counted a single time. V gene TRBV12-5 combines with J gene TRBJ1-1, with 10 nucleotides matching TRBD1. The J segment lost 7 bases and the V segment lost 6 bases, leaving 14 bases of the junction unmatched. The CDR3 is made up of 16 amino acids. Germline-derived CDR1 and CDR2 are LGHNT and FRNRAP. Here the CDR3 reads CASGLTGGSSRLEAFF. The CDR3 DNA sequence: TGTGCTAGTGGCCTGACAGGGGGCTCATCTCGCCTTGAAGCTTTCTTT.

This clone was seen a single time. This CDR3 is CASSPIGGYNEQFF. CDR3 nucleotide sequence: TGTGCCAGCAGTCCCATAGGGGGATACAATGAGCAGTTCTTC. The J gene is TRBJ2-1, the V gene TRBV27; weak D call: TRBD1 (6 bases). The V end was cut by 5 bases, the J end by 4 bases, with 12 bases between. Germline values: CDR1 MNHEY, CDR2 SMNVEV (reference sequence). This CDR3 spans 14 amino acids.

The table lists this clone with a count of one. The chain joins TRBV11-2 to TRBJ2-1; D may be TRBD1 (5 bases). In germline, CDR1 is SGHAT, CDR2 FQNNGV. This CDR3 is built from 18 residues. Trimming took off 6 bases at V and 3 bases at J, with 24 bases between the two ends. The CDR3 is CASRDLGWRTRGYNEQFF. CDR3 nucleotides: TGTGCCAGCAGGGACCTTGGCTGGCGGACAAGGGGCTACAATGAGCAGTTCTTC. Full variable domain (outside the CDR3, taken from reference TRBV11-2 and TRBJ2-1): EAGVAQSPRYKIIEKRQSVAFWCNPISGHATLYWYQQILGQGPKLLIQFQNNGVVDDSQLPKDRFSAERLKGVDSTLKIQPAKLEDSAVYLCASRDLGWRTRGYNEQFFGPGTRLTVL.

The CDR3 DNA reads TGTGCCAGCAGCCTAGGACAGGGCTACACCTTC. Encoded protein: CASSLGQGYTF. The chain links TRBV12-3 or TRBV12-4 to TRBJ1-2; D possibly corresponds to TRBD1 (6 bases). The CDR3 extends over 11 amino acids. The V end lost 6 bases, the J end lost 8 bases, and 10 bases lay between the germline ends.